A single sample gave rise to the 13 T cell receptor beta chains below, sequenced in a study of beta chain features in type 1 diabetes. The sequenced template was cDNA made from the entire isolated RNA. The assay was immunoSEQ multiplex PCR, and TCRdb's table has in-frame clones only and misses some. The sample has roughly 300,000 clones, 14% seen once. Material: central memory CD4+ T cells from blood. All receptors derive from a man younger than 40 in good health.

This clone was counted a few times. The genes are TRBV7-3 and TRBJ2-3; D might be TRBD2 (7 bases). CDR3 length: 14 residues. CDR1 and CDR2 from the germline V gene are SGHTA and FQGTGA. V was trimmed by 2 bases and J by 5 bases, leaving 11 bases between them. In DNA form, the CDR3 reads TGTGCCAGCAGCTTAGCGGGGGCCCTAGATACGCAGTATTTT. The encoded protein is CASSLAGALDTQYF.

This clone was seen a few times. The chain is built from TRBV7-2 and TRBJ2-3, with D unresolved. The germline gives CDR1 SGHTA, CDR2 FQGNSA. This CDR3 region has 13 residues. V lost 4 bases and J 5 bases, leaving 10 bases between the germline ends. The CDR3 bases are TGTGCCAGCAGCTCTTCAGGTTTAGATACGCAGTATTTT. Its protein product is CASSSSGLDTQYF.

This clone was picked up many times. With a much larger clone just one base away, this may be a read error. Different DNA sequences within this sample yield the same CDR3. V is TRBV5-4 and J is TRBJ2-3; D is unclear. Germline assignment: CDR1 SGHNT and CDR2 YYREEE (reference sequence). V was pared by 0 bases and J by 6 bases, with 2 bases between. The CDR3 loop spans 11 amino acids. CDR3 amino acids: CASSLEDTQYF. In nucleotides, the CDR3 is TGTGCCAGCAGCTTGGAGGATACGCAGTATTTT.

This clone has only a few counts. The V call is TRBV27, the J call TRBJ1-2, with D unresolved. V lost 3 bases, J lost 4 bases, and 9 bases lay in between. The CDR3 has 13 amino acids. Germline CDR1 reads MNHEY; CDR2 reads SMNVEV (reference sequence). The CDR3 region is CASSFARTYGYTF. CDR3 bases: TGTGCCAGCAGTTTTGCCAGGACCTATGGCTACACCTTC.

The chain links TRBV11-1 to TRBJ2-2, with 11 nucleotides matching TRBD2. The V segment lost 3 bases and the J segment 4 bases; nucleotides outside the gene matches: 7. Germline values: CDR1 SGHAT, CDR2 FQDESV (reference sequence). The CDR3 loop spans 17 amino acids. In DNA, the CDR3 is TGTGCCAGCAGCTTGACTAGCGGGAAGGGGCTCACCGGGGAGCTGTTTTTT. Encoded protein: CASSLTSGKGLTGELFF.

J is TRBJ2-1 and V is TRBV11-3; weak D call: TRBD2 (6 bases). The CDR3 runs to 15 residues. Germline V gives CDR1 SGHNT, CDR2 YENEEA. Trimming stripped 1 base from V and 9 bases from J, with 16 bases between. This chain's CDR3 is CASSLGPTSLGEQFF. The DNA of the CDR3 is TGTGCCAGCAGCTTAGGACCGACTAGTCTCGGTGAGCAGTTCTTC.

The chain employs TRBV2 and TRBJ1-2, with D hard to call. V lost 3 bases and J lost 2, with 7 bases in between. CDR3 length: 13 residues. The V gene's germline CDR1 is SNHLY and CDR2 FYNNEI. DNA of the CDR3: TGTGCCAGCAGTGACCCGGACAACTATGGCTACACCTTC. Translated: CASSDPDNYGYTF.

The genes are TRBV11-3 and TRBJ2-1, with D possibly being TRBD1 or TRBD2 (5 bases each). The CDR3 has 12 amino acids. The germline V gene encodes CDR1 SGHNT and CDR2 YENEEA. The V gene lost 6 bases and the J gene lost 6 bases, with 9 bases spanning the gap. CDR3 amino acids: CASRGEFNEQFF. The CDR3 coding sequence is TGTGCCAGCAGGGGGGAATTCAATGAGCAGTTCTTC.

Ten or more counts support this clone. This chain connects TRBV4-3 to TRBJ2-1; 7 positions agree with TRBD2. From germline, CDR1 is LGHNA and CDR2 YSLEER. J lost 3 bases, V lost 0 bases, and 2 bases had no gene match. The length of the CDR3 is 15 residues. CDR3 loop: CASSQEPSGYNEQFF. Written as DNA, the CDR3 is TGCGCCAGCAGCCAAGAACCTAGCGGCTACAATGAGCAGTTCTTC.

This clone has just a few counts. The chain uses TRBV7-6 and TRBJ1-5; 8 bases line up with TRBD1. The CDR3 extends over 15 amino acids. Per the germline V gene, CDR1 is SGHVS and CDR2 is FNYEAQ. The J segment lost 6 bases and the V segment lost 5 bases, leaving 9 bases of the junction unmatched. CDR3 in amino acids: CASSPDRAGLQPQHF. For the CDR3, the DNA is TGTGCCAGCAGCCCGGACAGGGCAGGGCTTCAGCCCCAGCATTTT.

This clone occurred many times. The CDR3: CASSFGTSGSDEQFF. The CDR3 DNA is TGTGCCAGCAGCTTTGGTACTAGCGGGAGCGATGAGCAGTTCTTC. The rearrangement links TRBV13 to TRBJ2-1; 11 nucleotides align to TRBD2. Losses at the gene ends were 3 bases for V and 8 bases for J; bases not matched to a gene: 6. Germline lookup yields CDR1 PRHDT and CDR2 FYEKMQ (reference sequence). The CDR3 has 15 amino acids.

This clone was seen a few times. J is TRBJ2-5 and V is TRBV5-1, with D perhaps TRBD1 or TRBD2 (5 bases each). Per the germline V gene, CDR1 is SGHRS and CDR2 is YFSETQ. V was shortened by 1 base and J by 4 bases, with 11 bases between the two germline ends. The CDR3 consists of 14 residues. The DNA of the CDR3 is TGCGCCAGCAGCTTGCAGGTTGGGGGAGAGACCCAGTACTTC. Its translation is CASSLQVGGETQYF.

This chain joins TRBV19 and TRBJ2-1; 7 bases fit TRBD1. V gave up 1 base and J gave up 9 bases; unmatched junction bases: 9. CDR1 is LNHDA, CDR2 SQIVND, per germline (reference sequence). The CDR3 is 15 residues long. In DNA form, the CDR3 reads TGTGCCAGTAGTATAGGGGACAGCCTGAGGGGTGAGCAGTTCTTC. As protein: CASSIGDSLRGEQFF.